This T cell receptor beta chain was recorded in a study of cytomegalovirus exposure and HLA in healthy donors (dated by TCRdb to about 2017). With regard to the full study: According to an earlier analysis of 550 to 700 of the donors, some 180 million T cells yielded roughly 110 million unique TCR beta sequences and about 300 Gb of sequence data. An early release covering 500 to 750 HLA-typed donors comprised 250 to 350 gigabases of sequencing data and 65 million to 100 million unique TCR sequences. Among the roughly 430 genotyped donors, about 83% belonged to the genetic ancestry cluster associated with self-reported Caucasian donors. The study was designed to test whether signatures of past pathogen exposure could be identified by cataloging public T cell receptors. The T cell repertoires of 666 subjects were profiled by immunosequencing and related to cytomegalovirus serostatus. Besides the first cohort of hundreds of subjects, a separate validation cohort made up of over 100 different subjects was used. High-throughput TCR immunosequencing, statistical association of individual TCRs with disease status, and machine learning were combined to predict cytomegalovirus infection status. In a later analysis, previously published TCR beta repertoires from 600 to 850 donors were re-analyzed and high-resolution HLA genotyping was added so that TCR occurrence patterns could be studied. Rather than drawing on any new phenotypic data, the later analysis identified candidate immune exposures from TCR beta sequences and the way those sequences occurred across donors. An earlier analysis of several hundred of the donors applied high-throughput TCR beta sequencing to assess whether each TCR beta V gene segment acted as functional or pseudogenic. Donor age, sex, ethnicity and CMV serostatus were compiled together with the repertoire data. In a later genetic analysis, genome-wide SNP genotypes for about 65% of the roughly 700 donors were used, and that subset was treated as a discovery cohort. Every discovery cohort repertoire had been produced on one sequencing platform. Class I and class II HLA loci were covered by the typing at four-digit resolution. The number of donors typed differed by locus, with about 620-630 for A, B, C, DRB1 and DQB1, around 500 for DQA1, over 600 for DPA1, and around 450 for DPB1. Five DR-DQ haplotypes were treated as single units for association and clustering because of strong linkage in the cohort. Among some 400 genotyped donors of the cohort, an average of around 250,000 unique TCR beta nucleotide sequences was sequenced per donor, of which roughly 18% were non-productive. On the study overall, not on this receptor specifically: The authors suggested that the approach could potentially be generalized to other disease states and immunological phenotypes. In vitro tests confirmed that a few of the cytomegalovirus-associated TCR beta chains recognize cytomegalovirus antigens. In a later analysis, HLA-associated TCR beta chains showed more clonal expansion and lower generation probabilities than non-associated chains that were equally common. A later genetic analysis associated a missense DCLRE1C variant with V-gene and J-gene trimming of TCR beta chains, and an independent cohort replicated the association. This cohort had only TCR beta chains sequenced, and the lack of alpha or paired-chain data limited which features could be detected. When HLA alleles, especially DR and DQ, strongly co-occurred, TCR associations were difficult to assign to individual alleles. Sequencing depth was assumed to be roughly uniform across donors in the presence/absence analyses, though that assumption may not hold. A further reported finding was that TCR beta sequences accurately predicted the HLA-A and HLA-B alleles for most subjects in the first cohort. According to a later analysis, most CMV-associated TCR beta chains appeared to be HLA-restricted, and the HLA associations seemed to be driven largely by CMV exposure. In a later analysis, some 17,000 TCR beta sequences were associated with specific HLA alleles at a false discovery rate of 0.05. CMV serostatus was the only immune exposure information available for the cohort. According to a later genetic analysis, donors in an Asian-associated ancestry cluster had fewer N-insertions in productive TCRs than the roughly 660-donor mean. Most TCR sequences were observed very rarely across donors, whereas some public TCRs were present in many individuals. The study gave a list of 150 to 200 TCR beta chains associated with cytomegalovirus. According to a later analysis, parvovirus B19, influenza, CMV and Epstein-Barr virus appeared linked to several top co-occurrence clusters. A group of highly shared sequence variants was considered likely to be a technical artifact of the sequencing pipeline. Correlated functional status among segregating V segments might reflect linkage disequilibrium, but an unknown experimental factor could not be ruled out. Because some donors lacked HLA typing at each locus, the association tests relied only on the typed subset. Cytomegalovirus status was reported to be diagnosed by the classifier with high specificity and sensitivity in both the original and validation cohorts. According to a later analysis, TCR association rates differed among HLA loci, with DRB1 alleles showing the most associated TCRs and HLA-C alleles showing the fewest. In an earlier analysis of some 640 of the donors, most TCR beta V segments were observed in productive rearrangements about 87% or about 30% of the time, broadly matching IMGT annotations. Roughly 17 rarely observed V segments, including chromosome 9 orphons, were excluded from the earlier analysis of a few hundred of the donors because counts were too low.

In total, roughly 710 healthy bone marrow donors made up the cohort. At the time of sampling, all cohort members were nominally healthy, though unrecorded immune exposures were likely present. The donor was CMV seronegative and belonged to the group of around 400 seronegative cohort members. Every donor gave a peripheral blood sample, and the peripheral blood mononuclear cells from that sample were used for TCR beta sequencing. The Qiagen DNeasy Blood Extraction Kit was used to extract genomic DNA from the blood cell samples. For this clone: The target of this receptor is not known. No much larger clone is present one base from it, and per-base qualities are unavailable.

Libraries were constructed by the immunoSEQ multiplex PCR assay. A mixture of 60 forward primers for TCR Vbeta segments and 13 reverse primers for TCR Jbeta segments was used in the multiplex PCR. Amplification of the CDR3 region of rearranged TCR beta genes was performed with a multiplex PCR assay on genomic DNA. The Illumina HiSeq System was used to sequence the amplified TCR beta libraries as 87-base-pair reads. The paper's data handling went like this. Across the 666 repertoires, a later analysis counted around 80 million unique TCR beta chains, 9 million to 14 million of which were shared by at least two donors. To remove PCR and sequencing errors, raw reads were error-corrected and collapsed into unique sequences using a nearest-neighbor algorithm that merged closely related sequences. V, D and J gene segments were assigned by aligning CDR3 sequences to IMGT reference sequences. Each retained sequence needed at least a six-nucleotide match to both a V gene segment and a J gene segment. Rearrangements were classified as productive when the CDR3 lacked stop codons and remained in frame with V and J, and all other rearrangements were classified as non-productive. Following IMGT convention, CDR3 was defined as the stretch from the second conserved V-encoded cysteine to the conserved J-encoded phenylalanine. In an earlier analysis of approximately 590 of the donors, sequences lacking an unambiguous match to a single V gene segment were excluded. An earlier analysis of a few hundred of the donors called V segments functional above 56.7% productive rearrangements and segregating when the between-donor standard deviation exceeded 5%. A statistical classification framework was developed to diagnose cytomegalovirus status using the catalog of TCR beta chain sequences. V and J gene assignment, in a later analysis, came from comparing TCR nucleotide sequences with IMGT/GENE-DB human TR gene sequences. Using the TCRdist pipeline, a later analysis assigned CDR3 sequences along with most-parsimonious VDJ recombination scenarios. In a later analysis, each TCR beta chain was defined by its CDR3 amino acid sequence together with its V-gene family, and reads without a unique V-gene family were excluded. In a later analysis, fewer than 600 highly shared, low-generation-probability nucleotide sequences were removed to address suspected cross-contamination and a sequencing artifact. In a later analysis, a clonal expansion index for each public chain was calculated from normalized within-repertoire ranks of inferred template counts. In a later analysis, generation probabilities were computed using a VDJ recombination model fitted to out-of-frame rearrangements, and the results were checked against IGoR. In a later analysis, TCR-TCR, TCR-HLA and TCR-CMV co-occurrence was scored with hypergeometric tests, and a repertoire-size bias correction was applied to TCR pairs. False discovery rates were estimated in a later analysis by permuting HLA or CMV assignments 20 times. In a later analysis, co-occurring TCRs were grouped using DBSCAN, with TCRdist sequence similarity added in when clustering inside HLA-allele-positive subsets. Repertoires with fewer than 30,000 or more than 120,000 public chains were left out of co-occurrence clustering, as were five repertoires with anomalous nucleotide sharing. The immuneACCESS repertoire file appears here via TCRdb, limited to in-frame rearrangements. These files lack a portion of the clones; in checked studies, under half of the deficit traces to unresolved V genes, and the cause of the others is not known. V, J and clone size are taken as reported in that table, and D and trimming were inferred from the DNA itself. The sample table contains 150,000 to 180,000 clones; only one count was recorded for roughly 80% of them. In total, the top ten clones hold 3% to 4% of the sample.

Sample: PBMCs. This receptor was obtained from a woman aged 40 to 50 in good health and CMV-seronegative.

The CDR3: CASSLDSNYGYTF. The DNA sequence reads TGTGCCAGCAGTCTTGACAGCAACTATGGCTACACCTTC. Recombination linked TRBV2 to TRBJ1-2, and perhaps TRBD1 as D gene, on 5 matching bases. V drops 5 bases and J drops 2 bases, leaving 9 bases in between. Reading from cysteine to phenylalanine, the CDR3 counts 13 amino acids. Just CDR3 DNA is preserved here, 39 bases in frame from base 1. The germline V gene gives CDR1 as SNHLY and CDR2 as FYNNEI.